The clone carrying this T cell receptor beta chain was counted a few times. Antigen: not known. This sample is part of a study of post-analysis software for immune sequencing data. Broader study findings: Patients carried 5 or 6 TRBV segments more frequently than controls did, and TRBV5-6, TRBV5-1 and TRBV20-1 were among them.

Trimming removed 2 bases from V and 4 bases from J, with 8 bases in between. Germline V lookup: CDR1 DFQATT, CDR2 SNEGSKA (reference sequence). The CDR3 has 12 amino acids. Unique molecular identifiers were carried by the TCR beta cDNA libraries. TCRdb re-analysed the PCR reads in MiXCR, keeping a single row per CDR3 protein. The table includes about half a million distinct CDR3 sequences, around 40% detected once. This chain uses TRBV20-1 with TRBJ1-2; D gene ambiguous. The clonotype was recovered from a girl aged 5 to 17 with multiple sclerosis. Sample: blood. CDR3 in DNA: TGCAGTGCTAGATGGCGAAGCTATGGCTACACCTTC. It specifies CSARWRSYGYTF.